This TCR beta chain was sequenced in a study of control samples from healthy donors and cancer patients. Germline V lookup: CDR1 SNHLY, CDR2 FYNNEI. With V trimmed by 11 bases and J by 8 bases, 6 bases remained unmatched. The CDR3 loop spans 12 amino acids. Clones were read by immunoSEQ multiplex PCR, and TCRdb kept only the in-frame ones, dropping some. The sample holds about 110,000 clones, around nine tenths seen once. The V gene is TRBV2, the J gene TRBJ1-6; 7 bases match TRBD1. The receptor comes from a human donor in good health. The donor label of this sample is uncertain. Sequenced material: blood. This CDR3 reads CAGGTVYSPLHF. DNA for the CDR3: TGTGCCGGAGGGACAGTCTATTCACCCCTCCACTTT.